This passage covers 27 T cell receptor beta chains from one sample sequenced in a study of T-cell reconstitution after alpha-beta-depleted transplantation in children. The authors prepared the TCRbeta library with unique molecular identifiers. TCRdb called the PCR reads again in MiXCR, with one record for every CDR3 protein. The sample has some 180,000 distinct CDR3 sequences, roughly 7% seen once; the top ten hold around 5%. Source: PBMCs, taken before TCRalphabeta/CD19-depleted stem cell transplant. The source of these receptors is a boy between 2 and 10 years old with acute lymphoblastic leukemia, due to receive a stem cell transplant.

In this sample, this clonotype turned up a few times. The rearrangement uses TRBV20-1 and TRBJ1-5, with D possibly TRBD1 on 5 matching bases. With 6 bases removed from V and 0 bases from J, the gap between germline ends came to 15 bases. The CDR3 loop spans 15 amino acids. Germline V lookup: CDR1 DFQATT, CDR2 SNEGSKA (reference sequence). The CDR3 DNA follows: TGCAGTGCCTTGGCGGGGGGTTATAGCAATCAGCCCCAGCATTTT. Protein: CSALAGGYSNQPQHF.

This clonotype has at least ten counts. This chain connects TRBV10-3 to TRBJ2-2; D might be TRBD1 (6 bases). The CDR3 is made up of 16 amino acids. V dropped 5 bases and J dropped 1 base, with 14 bases sitting between them. Germline-derived CDR1 and CDR2 are ENHRY and SYGVKD. CDR3 amino acids: CAISPERGLNTGELFF. DNA of the CDR3: TGTGCCATCAGTCCAGAAAGGGGGTTGAACACCGGGGAGCTGTTTTTT.

This chain connects TRBV7-9 to TRBJ2-5; the D is unclear. V gave up 11 bases and J gave up 3 bases, with 13 bases separating them. CDR1 is SEHNR and CDR2 is FQNEAQ in the germline V gene (reference sequence). CDR3 length: 12 amino acids. As DNA, the CDR3 is TGTGCCCGCGAGCCCCTTGAAGAGACCCAGTACTTC. Translation: CAREPLEETQYF.

In this sample, this clonotype turned up many times. The CDR3 coding sequence is TGTGCCAGCAGCCCGGAAATTACTAGCGGGATCAGCACAGATACGCAGTATTTT. Amino acids: CASSPEITSGISTDTQYF. The chain couples TRBV11-2 to TRBJ2-3; 10 nucleotides match TRBD2. With 5 bases clipped from V and 0 bases from J, the junction kept 11 bases outside the gene matches. Germline-derived CDR1 and CDR2 are SGHAT and FQNNGV. CDR3 length equals 18 residues.

This clonotype was found many times. The genes are TRBV28 and TRBJ2-1, with 9 bases aligning to TRBD2. The CDR3 sequence is 18 residues long. Trimming at V came to 6 bases and at J to 0 bases, leaving 12 bases not matched to a gene. From germline, CDR1 is MDHEN and CDR2 SYDVKM. CDR3 region: CASSSERLSGSSYNEQFF. The DNA of the CDR3 is TGTGCCAGCAGCTCCGAACGCCTTAGCGGGAGCTCCTACAATGAGCAGTTCTTC.

This clonotype occurred many times. This chain connects TRBV2 to TRBJ1-4; D not certain. The CDR3 is 15 amino acids. Germline CDR1 is SNHLY and CDR2 is FYNNEI. Trimming left V 3 bases short and J 5 bases short, with 13 bases between. The CDR3 nucleotides read TGTGCCAGCAGTGAGGTCCGAACTGAGAATGAAAAACTGTTTTTT. Translating gives CASSEVRTENEKLFF.

In this sample, this clonotype turned up many times. DNA for the CDR3: TGTGCCAGCAGCCAGACCGGGGAGCTGTTTTTT. Its translation is CASSQTGELFF. V usage is TRBV7-9 and J usage is TRBJ2-2; no clear D gene. The ends were cut back, 5 bases at V and 5 bases at J, with 3 bases in the middle. This CDR3 spans 11 amino acids. In germline, CDR1 is SEHNR, CDR2 FQNEAQ (reference sequence).

This clonotype was seen ten or more times. This sequence joins TRBV13 and TRBJ2-1, with 8 bases lining up with TRBD2. CDR3 size: 16 residues. V trimming: 4 bases; J trimming: 0 bases; junction bases outside the gene matches: 5. CDR1 and CDR2 (germline): PRHDT, FYEKMQ (reference sequence). The CDR3 bases are TGTGCCAGCAGCTCCCCCGGGACTAGCTCCTACAATGAGCAGTTCTTC. Translation: CASSSPGTSSYNEQFF.

This clonotype occurred many times. The genes are TRBV29-1 and TRBJ1-2; D remains ambiguous. The germline V gene has CDR1 SQVTM and CDR2 ANQGSEA. The CDR3 is made up of 14 amino acids. V dropped 0 bases and J dropped 7 bases, with 15 bases sitting between them. CDR3 sequence: CSVEDPKGIGGYTF. The CDR3 nucleotides are TGCAGCGTTGAAGATCCTAAAGGGATAGGTGGCTACACCTTC.

This clonotype has at least ten counts. V gene TRBV6-5 combines with J gene TRBJ1-3; D is perhaps TRBD1 (6 bases). CDR1 and CDR2 (germline): MNHEY, SVGAGI. The V end lost 2 bases, the J end lost 3 bases, and 11 bases lay between the germline ends. The CDR3 spans 15 residues. DNA for the CDR3: TGTGCCAGCAGTTACCTGACAGGAGATGGAAACACCATATATTTT. Amino acids: CASSYLTGDGNTIYF.

This clonotype was counted ten times or more. The chain carries TRBV20-1 and TRBJ1-4; perhaps TRBD1 as D (5 bases). CDR1 is DFQATT, CDR2 SNEGSKA, per germline (reference sequence). Trimming stripped 3 bases from V and 5 bases from J, with 19 bases between. The CDR3 totals 16 residues. This CDR3 is CSASFFGGVGNEKLFF. The CDR3, as DNA: TGCAGTGCTAGTTTCTTCGGGGGGGTCGGCAATGAAAAACTGTTTTTT.

The sample holds many counts of this clonotype. This chain links TRBV20-1 with TRBJ1-6, with a tentative D call TRBD1 (5 bases). Per germline, CDR1 DFQATT and CDR2 SNEGSKA (reference sequence). V was pared by 3 bases and J by 14 bases, with 14 bases between. The CDR3 has 12 residues. DNA of the CDR3: TGCAGTGCTAGTCGGGACCATTCGGCCCTCCACTTT. Its protein product is CSASRDHSALHF.

This clonotype was observed at least ten times. The chain joins TRBV5-1 to TRBJ2-1, with D possibly TRBD1 on 5 matching bases. The V end was cut by 1 base, the J end by 4 bases, with 12 bases between. The germline CDR1 and CDR2 sequences are SGHRS and YFSETQ. This CDR3 has 15 residues. CDR3 DNA sequence: TGCGCCAGCAGCTTGCACCAGGGCTCTTACAATGAGCAGTTCTTC. Translated: CASSLHQGSYNEQFF.

V is TRBV6-1 and J is TRBJ1-5, with TRBD1 as a possible D gene (6 bases). CDR1 MNHNS and CDR2 SASEGT come from the germline V gene. V lost 6 bases and J 5 bases, leaving 11 bases between the germline ends. CDR3 length: 13 amino acids. The DNA of the CDR3 is TGTGCCAGCAGAGACAGGCCATATCAGCCCCAGCATTTT. It specifies CASRDRPYQPQHF.

The CDR3 nucleotides are TGTGCCAGCAGTTTAAGCAGGGGGCTCGGCAATGAGCAGTTCTTC. This codes for CASSLSRGLGNEQFF. V is TRBV6-5 and J is TRBJ2-1, with TRBD1 matching 8 bases. There are 15 residues in the CDR3. Unmatched junction bases numbered 8, after V lost 4 bases and J lost 6 bases. Per the germline V gene, CDR1 is MNHEY and CDR2 is SVGAGI.

The chain has TRBV5-6 and TRBJ2-1; D is uncertain. The CDR3 totals 16 residues. V dropped 4 bases and J dropped 0 bases, with 14 bases sitting between them. The germline CDR1 and CDR2 sequences are SGHDT and YYEEEE. CDR3 sequence: CASSPVGPSSYNEQFF. The CDR3 DNA reads as TGTGCCAGCAGCCCCGTAGGGCCTAGCTCCTACAATGAGCAGTTCTTC.

The gene calls are TRBV7-9 and TRBJ1-5; 7 bases are shared with TRBD1. V was pared by 7 bases and J by 4 bases, with 7 bases of the junction left unmatched. Germline CDR1 and CDR2: SEHNR and FQNEAQ (reference sequence). The CDR3 has 14 residues. The DNA for the CDR3 is TGTGCCAGCACCAGGGGGGGGGAGAATCAGCCCCAGCATTTT. Protein sequence: CASTRGGENQPQHF.

The chain couples TRBV30 to TRBJ2-1; 9 bases are a match to TRBD2. V was clipped by 3 bases and J by 9 bases; unmatched bases: 9. Germline values: CDR1 GTSNPN, CDR2 SVGIG (reference sequence). The CDR3 runs 14 residues. CDR3 sequence reads: CAWRARGRATEQFF. CDR3 DNA: TGTGCCTGGAGGGCTCGCGGGAGGGCGACTGAGCAGTTCTTC.

This clonotype appeared many times. The V and J genes are TRBV6-5 and TRBJ1-1, with TRBD1 matching over 7 bases. V trimming: 6 bases; J trimming: 1 base; junction bases outside the gene matches: 8. The CDR3 totals 15 residues. Germline CDR1 reads MNHEY; CDR2 reads SVGAGI. CDR3 sequence reads: CASSLNRGANTEAFF. The CDR3 DNA sequence: TGTGCCAGCAGCCTCAACAGGGGAGCGAACACTGAAGCTTTCTTT.

This clonotype was observed a handful of times. The CDR3 is CASSAKPGGQFTDTQYF. The CDR3 DNA reads as TGTGCCAGCAGTGCAAAACCGGGGGGCCAATTCACAGATACGCAGTATTTT. The V and J genes are TRBV6-1 and TRBJ2-3, with D possibly TRBD2 on 7 matching bases. CDR3 length equals 17 residues. The germline V gene has CDR1 MNHNS and CDR2 SASEGT. V lost 4 bases and J 2 bases, leaving 19 bases between the germline ends.

This clonotype was found many times. The chain links TRBV20-1 to TRBJ1-1; D may be TRBD1 (5 bases). The CDR3 loop spans 13 amino acids. From germline, CDR1 is DFQATT and CDR2 SNEGSKA (reference sequence). V dropped 5 bases and J dropped 0 bases, with 10 bases sitting between them. For the CDR3, the DNA is TGCAGTGCTGGGGGGAGAGTGAACACTGAAGCTTTCTTT. This encodes CSAGGRVNTEAFF.

The rearrangement uses TRBV2 and TRBJ1-2; D is unclear. Germline V gene data show CDR1 as SNHLY and CDR2 as FYNNEI. This CDR3 is 14 amino acids long. V shed 7 bases and J shed 8 bases, with 20 bases lying between them. CDR3: CASNPDVGSVGYTF. DNA for the CDR3: TGTGCCAGCAACCCGGACGTGGGGTCCGTCGGCTACACCTTC.

Many counts were recorded for this clonotype. The chain links TRBV7-9 to TRBJ2-2; D uncertain. Germline CDR1 SEHNR, CDR2 FQNEAQ (reference sequence). V shed 1 base and J shed 9 bases, with 3 bases lying between them. This CDR3 has 11 residues. The CDR3 region has the DNA TGTGCCAGCAGCTTAGGGAGGGAGCTGTTTTTT. This translates into CASSLGRELFF.

The sample holds many counts of this clonotype. The chain is built from TRBV6-1 and TRBJ2-3, with 9 bases fitting TRBD2. Trimming removed 6 bases from V and 10 bases from J; junction bases left unmatched: 8. CDR1 is MNHNS, CDR2 SASEGT, per germline. This CDR3 comprises 13 residues. The CDR3 nucleotides are TGTGCCAGCAGCGACCATAGCGGGGGTTCGCAGTATTTT. As protein: CASSDHSGGSQYF.

This clonotype occurred many times. This rearrangement joins TRBV20-1 to TRBJ2-5; D is perhaps TRBD1 or TRBD2 (5 bases each). The ends were cut back, 3 bases at V and 2 bases at J, with 13 bases in the middle. The CDR3 contains 14 residues. CDR1 is DFQATT and CDR2 is SNEGSKA in the germline V gene (reference sequence). CDR3 DNA: TGCAGTGCTAGGCCCGGGGCGGTTCAAGAGACCCAGTACTTC. It yields the protein CSARPGAVQETQYF.

This clonotype has ten or more counts. The chain uses TRBV10-3 and TRBJ2-7, with D tentatively TRBD2 (5 bases). This CDR3 comprises 13 residues. Trimming took 3 bases from V and 3 from J, leaving 9 bases between them. CDR1 is ENHRY and CDR2 is SYGVKD in the germline V gene. The CDR3 spells CAISEGSDYEQYF. The CDR3 coding sequence is TGTGCCATCAGTGAAGGGAGTGACTACGAGCAGTACTTC.

This clonotype appeared many times. CDR3 in amino acids: CASSNLAGGRTGELFF. The CDR3 nucleotides read TGTGCCAGCAGTAACCTAGCGGGGGGGCGTACCGGGGAGCTGTTTTTT. The genes are TRBV12-3 or TRBV12-4 and TRBJ2-2, with TRBD2 identical over 12 bases. CDR3 length: 16 amino acids. V shed 5 bases, J shed 5 bases, and the junction held 6 bases outside the gene matches.